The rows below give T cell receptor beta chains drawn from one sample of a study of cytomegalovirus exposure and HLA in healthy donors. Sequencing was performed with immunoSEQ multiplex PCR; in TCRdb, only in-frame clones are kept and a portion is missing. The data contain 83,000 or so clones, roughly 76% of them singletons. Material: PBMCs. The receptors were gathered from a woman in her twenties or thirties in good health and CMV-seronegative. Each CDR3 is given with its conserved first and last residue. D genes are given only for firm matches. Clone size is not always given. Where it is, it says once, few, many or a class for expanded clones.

cdr3_nt: TGTGCCAGCAGCTTAGTGGGGACTAGCGGGAGCCACGAGCAGTACTTC
cdr3_aa: CASSLVGTSGSHEQYF
clone_size: .
j_call: TRBJ2-7
d_call: TRBD2
v_call: TRBV7-2

cdr3_nt: TGTGCCATCAGCCGGGACAGGGGCTACGAGCAGTACTTC
cdr3_aa: CAISRDRGYEQYF
clone_size: .
j_call: TRBJ2-7
d_call: TRBD1
v_call: TRBV10-3

cdr3_nt: TGCAGCGTTGGAGTCTCTAACTATGGCTACACCTTC
cdr3_aa: CSVGVSNYGYTF
clone_size: .
j_call: TRBJ1-2
d_call: .
v_call: TRBV29-1

cdr3_nt: TGTGCCTGGAGTAGCAGGGTAGACTATGGCTACACCTTC
cdr3_aa: CAWSSRVDYGYTF
clone_size: .
j_call: TRBJ1-2
d_call: .
v_call: TRBV30

cdr3_nt: TGTGCTAGTGGTTTGGTACCGGACAGGACCAATGAGCAGTTCTTC
cdr3_aa: CASGLVPDRTNEQFF
clone_size: .
j_call: TRBJ2-1
d_call: TRBD1
v_call: TRBV12-5

cdr3_nt: TGTGCCAGCAGGAATCAGCGGGGGTCCACAGATACGCAGTATTTT
cdr3_aa: CASRNQRGSTDTQYF
clone_size: .
j_call: TRBJ2-3
d_call: TRBD2
v_call: TRBV5-4

cdr3_nt: TGTGCCAGCAGCTTGGGAGTCAAACCCTCCTACAATGAGCAGTTCTTC
cdr3_aa: CASSLGVKPSYNEQFF
clone_size: .
j_call: TRBJ2-1
d_call: .
v_call: TRBV5-8

cdr3_nt: TGTGCCAGTAGTGATCAGGGAGGTAATGAAAAACTGTTTTTT
cdr3_aa: CASSDQGGNEKLFF
clone_size: .
j_call: TRBJ1-4
d_call: .
v_call: TRBV19

cdr3_nt: TGTGCCAGCAGCCAGCAGGAGGACGTCACCGGGGAGCTGTTTTTT
cdr3_aa: CASSQQEDVTGELFF
clone_size: .
j_call: TRBJ2-2
d_call: .
v_call: TRBV7-6

cdr3_nt: TGTGCCAGCAGCGTAACCCCAAGCGGAGACACCATATATTTT
cdr3_aa: CASSVTPSGDTIYF
clone_size: .
j_call: TRBJ1-3
d_call: .
v_call: TRBV9

cdr3_nt: TGTGCCAGCAGCCCACAGGGGGCGCAGAAGACCCAGTACTTC
cdr3_aa: CASSPQGAQKTQYF
clone_size: .
j_call: TRBJ2-5
d_call: TRBD1
v_call: TRBV7-2

cdr3_nt: TGTGCCAGCAGAGTGGACTTTAGCAATCAGCCCCAGCATTTT
cdr3_aa: CASRVDFSNQPQHF
clone_size: .
j_call: TRBJ1-5
d_call: .
v_call: TRBV2

cdr3_nt: TGTGCCAGCAGCAAGCTAGCGGGAGGGACCTACGAGCAGTACTTC
cdr3_aa: CASSKLAGGTYEQYF
clone_size: .
j_call: TRBJ2-7
d_call: TRBD2
v_call: TRBV5-6

cdr3_nt: TGTGCCAGCACAGGGGACCACTACGAGCAGTACTTC
cdr3_aa: CASTGDHYEQYF
clone_size: .
j_call: TRBJ2-7
d_call: .
v_call: TRBV2

cdr3_nt: TGTGCCAGCAGCCAGGCAGGCTCTGGGGCCAACGTCCTGACTTTC
cdr3_aa: CASSQAGSGANVLTF
clone_size: .
j_call: TRBJ2-6
d_call: .
v_call: TRBV4-2

cdr3_nt: TGTGCCAGCAGCCAAGACGTGCGGGAGGGGGGAGGCCAGCCCCAGCATTTT
cdr3_aa: CASSQDVREGGGQPQHF
clone_size: few
j_call: TRBJ1-5
d_call: .
v_call: TRBV14

cdr3_nt: TGTGCCAGCAGCCCCACAGCGGGAGGGAAGAATGAGCAGTTCTTC
cdr3_aa: CASSPTAGGKNEQFF
clone_size: .
j_call: TRBJ2-1
d_call: TRBD2
v_call: TRBV6-6

cdr3_nt: TGTGCCAGCAGCGCCTTTCCCGGGACAGGGAACGAGCAGTACTTC
cdr3_aa: CASSAFPGTGNEQYF
clone_size: .
j_call: TRBJ2-7
d_call: TRBD1
v_call: TRBV9

cdr3_nt: TGCGCCAGCAGCTTGGCGGTCGGTCCCGGGGAGCTGTTTTTT
cdr3_aa: CASSLAVGPGELFF
clone_size: .
j_call: TRBJ2-2
d_call: .
v_call: TRBV5-1

cdr3_nt: TGTGCCAGCAGTCTACCGGGACAGGGGGCGTTCCATTCCAAAAACATTCAGTACTTC
cdr3_aa: CASSLPGQGAFHSKNIQYF
clone_size: .
j_call: TRBJ2-4
d_call: TRBD1
v_call: TRBV28

cdr3_nt: TGTGCCAGCAGCCCGGAGGGAAACATTCAGTACTTC
cdr3_aa: CASSPEGNIQYF
clone_size: .
j_call: TRBJ2-4
d_call: .
v_call: TRBV7-2

cdr3_nt: TGTGCCAGCAGTCTGACAGTGAACACTGAAGCTTTCTTT
cdr3_aa: CASSLTVNTEAFF
clone_size: few
j_call: TRBJ1-1
d_call: .
v_call: TRBV9

cdr3_nt: TGTGCCAGCAGGGGGGAGGGCCCCTACGAGCAGTACTTC
cdr3_aa: CASRGEGPYEQYF
clone_size: few
j_call: TRBJ2-7
d_call: .
v_call: TRBV21-1

cdr3_nt: TGTGCCAGCAGGAGCGGGAGGGCCTGGGCTCATGAGCAGTTCTTC
cdr3_aa: CASRSGRAWAHEQFF
clone_size: .
j_call: TRBJ2-1
d_call: TRBD2
v_call: TRBV11-2

cdr3_nt: TGCGCCAGCAGCTTTGCGGGGGGAGAGACCCAGTACTTC
cdr3_aa: CASSFAGGETQYF
clone_size: few
j_call: TRBJ2-5
d_call: TRBD2
v_call: TRBV5-1

cdr3_nt: TGTGCCAGCAGCTTAGCGGGCAGCCACAATCAGCCCCAGCATTTT
cdr3_aa: CASSLAGSHNQPQHF
clone_size: .
j_call: TRBJ1-5
d_call: .
v_call: TRBV7-9

cdr3_nt: TGTGCCAGCAGCGTAGGACCCCTATTGGCGGGAGACTCCTACGAGCAGTACTTC
cdr3_aa: CASSVGPLLAGDSYEQYF
clone_size: .
j_call: TRBJ2-7
d_call: TRBD2
v_call: TRBV9

cdr3_nt: TGTGCCAGCAGTGAAGGGGACAGGGGACTACGCCGTTACTTC
cdr3_aa: CASSEGDRGLRRYF
clone_size: .
j_call: TRBJ2-7
d_call: TRBD1
v_call: TRBV6-1

cdr3_nt: TGTGCCAGCAGCCAGGGCCGGGACAGGGAGAACAATGAGCAGTTCTTC
cdr3_aa: CASSQGRDRENNEQFF
clone_size: .
j_call: TRBJ2-1
d_call: TRBD1
v_call: TRBV4-2

cdr3_nt: TGTGCCAGCAGGCCGGCCGGGACTAGCGGGAGGGGCGCCTACGAGCAGTACTTC
cdr3_aa: CASRPAGTSGRGAYEQYF
clone_size: .
j_call: TRBJ2-7
d_call: TRBD2
v_call: TRBV27

cdr3_nt: TGTGCCAGCAGCTCGGGGGAGGGGGACAATGAGCAGTTCTTC
cdr3_aa: CASSSGEGDNEQFF
clone_size: .
j_call: TRBJ2-1
d_call: .
v_call: TRBV7-9

cdr3_nt: TGTGCCAGCAGTGAAAGTACTGGGGGGTTCGGGCGACTTAACTCTGGGGCCAACGTCCTGACTTTC
cdr3_aa: CASSESTGGFGRLNSGANVLTF
clone_size: .
j_call: TRBJ2-6
d_call: .
v_call: TRBV6-1

cdr3_nt: TGTGCCAGTAGCTCGGGACTAGCTCGCAATGAGCAGTTCTTC
cdr3_aa: CASSSGLARNEQFF
clone_size: once
j_call: TRBJ2-1
d_call: TRBD2
v_call: TRBV19

cdr3_nt: TGCGCCAGCAGCCCGGGGCAGGGGTATCAGCCCCAGCATTTT
cdr3_aa: CASSPGQGYQPQHF
clone_size: .
j_call: TRBJ1-5
d_call: .
v_call: TRBV5-1

cdr3_nt: TGTGCCTGGAGCCAGGGAGGCTATGGCTACACCTTC
cdr3_aa: CAWSQGGYGYTF
clone_size: .
j_call: TRBJ1-2
d_call: .
v_call: TRBV30

cdr3_nt: TGCGCCACCTCGGAGGGGTTTGGGGAGCAGTTCTTC
cdr3_aa: CATSEGFGEQFF
clone_size: .
j_call: TRBJ2-1
d_call: .
v_call: TRBV5-1

cdr3_nt: TGTGCCAGCAGTCTGATAGCCGGGGAGCTGTTTTTT
cdr3_aa: CASSLIAGELFF
clone_size: few
j_call: TRBJ2-2
d_call: .
v_call: TRBV11-1

cdr3_nt: TGTGCCAGCAGTTACTATGGCTCTCGAAGCAATCAGCCCCAGCATTTT
cdr3_aa: CASSYYGSRSNQPQHF
clone_size: .
j_call: TRBJ1-5
d_call: .
v_call: TRBV6-6

cdr3_nt: TGCGCCAGCAGTGATTTCCTGGACAGGGTCTATGAGCAGTTCTTC
cdr3_aa: CASSDFLDRVYEQFF
clone_size: .
j_call: TRBJ2-1
d_call: TRBD1
v_call: TRBV10-2

cdr3_nt: TGTGCCAGCAGTACATACCAACCCCAACTAGCGTACGAGCAGTACTTC
cdr3_aa: CASSTYQPQLAYEQYF
clone_size: .
j_call: TRBJ2-7
d_call: TRBD2
v_call: TRBV27

cdr3_nt: TGTGCCAGCAGCACTCTGACTAGCGGGGGTTACAATGAGCAGTTCTTC
cdr3_aa: CASSTLTSGGYNEQFF
clone_size: .
j_call: TRBJ2-1
d_call: .
v_call: TRBV21-1

cdr3_nt: TGCAGCGTTGTAGGCGGGAGGTCCTACAATGAGCAGTTCTTC
cdr3_aa: CSVVGGRSYNEQFF
clone_size: .
j_call: TRBJ2-1
d_call: TRBD2
v_call: TRBV29-1

cdr3_nt: TGTGCCAGCAGTTACTCCAGGGGAGCTAACTATGGCTACACCTTC
cdr3_aa: CASSYSRGANYGYTF
clone_size: .
j_call: TRBJ1-2
d_call: .
v_call: TRBV6-5

cdr3_nt: TGTGCCAGCAGCTTATCACCGGGTTTGAGAGAGACCCAGTACTTC
cdr3_aa: CASSLSPGLRETQYF
clone_size: few
j_call: TRBJ2-5
d_call: .
v_call: TRBV7-3

cdr3_nt: TGTGCCACCAGCATCGACAGATTTAGCGGGACCAAAAACATTCAGTACTTC
cdr3_aa: CATSIDRFSGTKNIQYF
clone_size: .
j_call: TRBJ2-4
d_call: TRBD2
v_call: TRBV15

cdr3_nt: TGCGCCAGCAGTGATTTCGGGGGTACTGGAGGGGAGACCCAGTACTTC
cdr3_aa: CASSDFGGTGGETQYF
clone_size: .
j_call: TRBJ2-5
d_call: .
v_call: TRBV10-1

cdr3_nt: TGTGCCAGCAGCGTAGGACCTGAGTATAGCGTTTCGTATGAGCAGTTCTTC
cdr3_aa: CASSVGPEYSVSYEQFF
clone_size: few
j_call: TRBJ2-1
d_call: .
v_call: TRBV9

cdr3_nt: TGTGCCAGCAGCGTAGCTGGCGGGAGTACGAACGAGCAGTACTTC
cdr3_aa: CASSVAGGSTNEQYF
clone_size: .
j_call: TRBJ2-7
d_call: TRBD2
v_call: TRBV9

cdr3_nt: TGTGCCAGCAGCTTAGGCAGGGAACAGCCCCAGCATTTT
cdr3_aa: CASSLGREQPQHF
clone_size: .
j_call: TRBJ1-5
d_call: .
v_call: TRBV11-2

cdr3_nt: TGTGCCAGCAGCGCCCAGGGTAGCGGAACCACAGATACGCAGTATTTT
cdr3_aa: CASSAQGSGTTDTQYF
clone_size: .
j_call: TRBJ2-3
d_call: .
v_call: TRBV9

cdr3_nt: TGTGCCAGCAGCGTAGGTGAGGGTTTTGGCTACGAGCAGTACTTC
cdr3_aa: CASSVGEGFGYEQYF
clone_size: .
j_call: TRBJ2-7
d_call: .
v_call: TRBV7-2

cdr3_nt: TGTGCCAGCAGTTACTCGCGGGCTCCCGGGGAGCTGTTTTTT
cdr3_aa: CASSYSRAPGELFF
clone_size: .
j_call: TRBJ2-2
d_call: .
v_call: TRBV6-5

cdr3_nt: TGTGCCAGCAGTTCGCCAATCGACAACAGTCCCGGTAGAGATACGCAGTATTTT
cdr3_aa: CASSSPIDNSPGRDTQYF
clone_size: .
j_call: TRBJ2-3
d_call: .
v_call: TRBV28

cdr3_nt: TGTGCCAGCTCACCATCGACGGGGATGAACACTGAAGCTTTCTTT
cdr3_aa: CASSPSTGMNTEAFF
clone_size: .
j_call: TRBJ1-1
d_call: .
v_call: TRBV18

cdr3_nt: TGTGCCAGCAGCTTATCCCCGGTCCAAGAGACCCAGTACTTC
cdr3_aa: CASSLSPVQETQYF
clone_size: .
j_call: TRBJ2-5
d_call: .
v_call: TRBV7-3

cdr3_nt: TGTGCCAGCAGCCAACAGGGTTATCATGGCTACACCTTC
cdr3_aa: CASSQQGYHGYTF
clone_size: .
j_call: TRBJ1-2
d_call: .
v_call: TRBV7-2

cdr3_nt: TGTGCCAGCAGTGCCGGACCGGGACAGAACACTGAAGCTTTCTTT
cdr3_aa: CASSAGPGQNTEAFF
clone_size: .
j_call: TRBJ1-1
d_call: .
v_call: TRBV6-1

cdr3_nt: TGCGCCAGCAGCCCAACCTTCCTAACTAGCGGGGGCTACAATGAGCAGTTCTTC
cdr3_aa: CASSPTFLTSGGYNEQFF
clone_size: .
j_call: TRBJ2-1
d_call: TRBD2
v_call: TRBV5-1

cdr3_nt: TGCGCCAGCAGTTTGGAACAGCAAGAGACCCAGTACTTC
cdr3_aa: CASSLEQQETQYF
clone_size: .
j_call: TRBJ2-5
d_call: .
v_call: TRBV5-1

cdr3_nt: TGTGCCAGCAGTCCCCTTCTGGGACTAGCTCTCTCTGGGGCCAACGTCCTGACTTTC
cdr3_aa: CASSPLLGLALSGANVLTF
clone_size: few
j_call: TRBJ2-6
d_call: TRBD2
v_call: TRBV28